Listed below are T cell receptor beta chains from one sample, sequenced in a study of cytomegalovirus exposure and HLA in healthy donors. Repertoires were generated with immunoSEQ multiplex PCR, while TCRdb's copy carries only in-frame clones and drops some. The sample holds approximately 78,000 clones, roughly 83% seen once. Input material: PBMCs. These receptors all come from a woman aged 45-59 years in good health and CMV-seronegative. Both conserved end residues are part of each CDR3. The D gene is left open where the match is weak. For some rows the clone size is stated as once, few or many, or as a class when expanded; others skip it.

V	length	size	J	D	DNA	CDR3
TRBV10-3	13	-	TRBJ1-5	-	TGTGCCATCAGTGAGGCGGATAATCAGCCCCAGCATTTT	CAISEADNQPQHF
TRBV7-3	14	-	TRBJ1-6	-	TGTGCCAGCAGCTTATACGGGGTTAATTCACCCCTCCACTTT	CASSLYGVNSPLHF
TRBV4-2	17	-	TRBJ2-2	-	TGTGCCAGCAGCCCCTTGGGAGGACGGGGGAACACCGGGGAGCTGTTTTTT	CASSPLGGRGNTGELFF
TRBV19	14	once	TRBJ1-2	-	TGTGCCAGTAGTGAGTCAGGTTCTAACTATGGCTACACCTTC	CASSESGSNYGYTF
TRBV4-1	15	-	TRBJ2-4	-	TGCGCCAGCAGCCAGGAGCAACTAGCCAAAAACATTCAGTACTTC	CASSQEQLAKNIQYF
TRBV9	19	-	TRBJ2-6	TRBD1	TGTGCCAGCAGCCCCCGGGACAGCGGTCCCGCCTCTGGGGCCAACGTCCTGACTTTC	CASSPRDSGPASGANVLTF
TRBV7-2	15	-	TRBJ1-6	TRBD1	TGTGCCAGCAGCAAATCCGGGACAGTCGATTCACCCCTCCACTTT	CASSKSGTVDSPLHF
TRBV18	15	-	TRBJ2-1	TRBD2	TGTGCCAGCTCACCCACTAGCGGGAATTACAATGAGCAGTTCTTC	CASSPTSGNYNEQFF
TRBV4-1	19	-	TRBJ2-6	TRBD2	TGCGCCAGCAGCCAAGGTGTCCTAGCGGAACGGTCTGGGGCCAACGTCCTGACTTTC	CASSQGVLAERSGANVLTF
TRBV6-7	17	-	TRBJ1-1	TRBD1	TGTGCCAGCAGTTACCGGGACAGGGCGGTGGCGAACACTGAAGCTTTCTTT	CASSYRDRAVANTEAFF
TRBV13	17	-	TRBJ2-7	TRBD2	TGTGCCAGCAGCTTAGGAGGACTAGCGGGGGCGTCCTACGAGCAGTACTTC	CASSLGGLAGASYEQYF
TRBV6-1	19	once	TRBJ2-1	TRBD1	TGTGCCAGCAGTGAAAGGGCCCGGGACAGCTCCTCTCAGGTCAATGAGCAGTTCTTC	CASSERARDSSSQVNEQFF
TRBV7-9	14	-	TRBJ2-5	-	TGTGCCAGCAGCCCAGGGATTTCGGCGGAGACCCAGTACTTC	CASSPGISAETQYF
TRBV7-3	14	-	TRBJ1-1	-	TGTGCCAGCAGCCAGGAGGGGACGGGAACTGAAGCTTTCTTT	CASSQEGTGTEAFF
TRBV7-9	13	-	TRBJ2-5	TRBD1	TGTGCCACCTTAGACAGGGCCCAAGAGACCCAGTACTTC	CATLDRAQETQYF
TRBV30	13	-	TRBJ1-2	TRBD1	TGTGCCGCCGACAGGGGGCTCGGCTATGGCTACACCTTC	CAADRGLGYGYTF
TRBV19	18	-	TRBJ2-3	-	TGTGCCAGTAGTATCTCCTACGCTCGAGGGTCCCCCACAGATACGCAGTATTTT	CASSISYARGSPTDTQYF
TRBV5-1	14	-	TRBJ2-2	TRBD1	TGCGCCAGCCGTTTACAGGGGTCGTCCGGGGAGCTGTTTTTT	CASRLQGSSGELFF
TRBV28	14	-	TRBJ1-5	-	TGTGCCAGCATTGACCAAGGGGGAAATCAGCCCCAGCATTTT	CASIDQGGNQPQHF
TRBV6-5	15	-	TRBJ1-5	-	TGTGCCAGCACCTTACGTCCCGCGGGGGGTCAGCCCCAGCATTTT	CASTLRPAGGQPQHF
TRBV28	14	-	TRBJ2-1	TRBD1	TGTGCCAGCAGTGTGAGACAGGGCTACAATGAGCAGTTCTTC	CASSVRQGYNEQFF
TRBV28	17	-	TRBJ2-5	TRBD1	TGTGCCAGCAGTAGAGAACAGGGGTACACTCGAACGGAGACCCAGTACTTC	CASSREQGYTRTETQYF
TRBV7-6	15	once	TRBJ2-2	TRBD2	TGTGCCAGCAGCTTAGAGCGGGGGGGCACCGGGGAGCTGTTTTTT	CASSLERGGTGELFF
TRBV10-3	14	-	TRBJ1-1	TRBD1	TGTGCCATCAGCGACCGGGACAGGGGCACTGAAGCTTTCTTT	CAISDRDRGTEAFF
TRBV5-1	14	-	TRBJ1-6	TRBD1	TGCGCCAGCAGCAGAACAGGGGTTAGTTCACCCCTCCACTTT	CASSRTGVSSPLHF
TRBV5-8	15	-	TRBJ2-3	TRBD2	TGTGCCAGCAGTTCTTCCGGGACTAGCGGGAGGGTGCAGTATTTT	CASSSSGTSGRVQYF
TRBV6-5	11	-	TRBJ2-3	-	TGTGCCAGCAGTAACAGAGATACGCAGTATTTT	CASSNRDTQYF
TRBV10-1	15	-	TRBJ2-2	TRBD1	TGCGCCAGCAGCCAGAGACAGGGTCCCACCGGGGAGCTGTTTTTT	CASSQRQGPTGELFF
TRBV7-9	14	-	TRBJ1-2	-	TGTGCCAGCAGGGGGGCCCTGATAGAAAGTGGCTACACCTTC	CASRGALIESGYTF
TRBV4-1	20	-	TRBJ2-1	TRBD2	TGCGCCAGCAGCCAAGACAAACTAGCGGGAGGGTCTAGCTCCTACAATGAGCAGTTCTTC	CASSQDKLAGGSSSYNEQFF
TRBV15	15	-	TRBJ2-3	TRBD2	TGTGCCACTCTTGGGACTAGCGGAACCAGAGATACGCAGTATTTT	CATLGTSGTRDTQYF
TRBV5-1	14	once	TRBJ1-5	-	TGCGCCAGCAGTCCGGGGGGAAACAATCAGCCCCAGCATTTT	CASSPGGNNQPQHF
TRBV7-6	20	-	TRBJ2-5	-	TGTGCCAGCAGCTTAGGAGTGATAGGAAATCGGGGGATACACAAAGAGACCCAGTACTTC	CASSLGVIGNRGIHKETQYF
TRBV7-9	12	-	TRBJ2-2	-	TGTACCAGCAGCCCAAACACCGGGGAGCTGTTTTTT	CTSSPNTGELFF
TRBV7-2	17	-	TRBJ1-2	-	-	CASSHSGQGARLYGYTF
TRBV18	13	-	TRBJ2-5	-	TGTGCCAGCTCACCGGGACTCCAAGAGACCCAGTACTTC	CASSPGLQETQYF
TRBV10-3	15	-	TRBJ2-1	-	TGTGCCATCAGTGAAGGGTCTAGAGGGCACAATGAGCAGTTCTTC	CAISEGSRGHNEQFF
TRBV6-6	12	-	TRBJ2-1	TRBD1	TGTGCCAGCAAGACAGGGGGGAATGAGCAGTTCTTC	CASKTGGNEQFF
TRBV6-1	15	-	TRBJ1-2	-	TGTGCCAGCAGTGATACTGGCGGACAGATCTATGGCTACACCTTC	CASSDTGGQIYGYTF
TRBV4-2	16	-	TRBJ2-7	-	TGTGCCAGCACCGGGGAGTCAGGTTCCTTCTCCTACGAGCGGTACTTC	CASTGESGSFSYERYF
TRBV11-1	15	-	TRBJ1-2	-	TGTGCCAGCAGCCCTGGCAGGGGTCGGTCGGATGGCTACACCTTC	CASSPGRGRSDGYTF
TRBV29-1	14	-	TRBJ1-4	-	TGCAGCGCAGTACAGGGCGGTACTAATGAAAAACTGTTTTTT	CSAVQGGTNEKLFF
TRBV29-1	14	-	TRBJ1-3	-	TGCAGCGTGGGAGGGGATTACTCTGGAAACACCATATATTTT	CSVGGDYSGNTIYF
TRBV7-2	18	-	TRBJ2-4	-	TGTGCCAGCAGCTTACGCGGGACCAATGCCCTAGCCAAAAACATTCAGTACTTC	CASSLRGTNALAKNIQYF
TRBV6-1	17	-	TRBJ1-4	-	TGTGCCAGCAGTGAAGCTATTCGGGGGGGGAGGAATGAAAAACTGTTTTTT	CASSEAIRGGRNEKLFF
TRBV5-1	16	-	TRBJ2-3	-	TGCGCCAGCAGCTTGGCACCAGGCAGGGGCACAGATACGCAGTATTTT	CASSLAPGRGTDTQYF
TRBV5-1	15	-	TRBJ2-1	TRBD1	TGCGCCAGCAGCTTGAGTGGGACAGGCAACAATGAGCAGTTCTTC	CASSLSGTGNNEQFF
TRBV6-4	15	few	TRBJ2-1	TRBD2	TGTGCCAGCAGTCGACTAGCGGGGGGTAACAATGAGCAGTTCTTC	CASSRLAGGNNEQFF
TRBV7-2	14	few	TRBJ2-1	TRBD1	TGTGCCAGCAGCCCCACACAGGGGTACAATGAGCAGTTCTTC	CASSPTQGYNEQFF
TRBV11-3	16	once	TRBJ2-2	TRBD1	TGTGCCAGCAGCTCCGTGGTCCCAGGGGGTACCGGGGAGCTGTTTTTT	CASSSVVPGGTGELFF
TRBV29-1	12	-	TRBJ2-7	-	TGCAGCGTTGCGAGCGAGTTGAACGAGCAGTACTTC	CSVASELNEQYF